This TCR beta chain was found in a study of blood T cell repertoires in COVID-19. In the study overall: Samples of COVID-19 (acute and convalescent) were obtained from the United States, Italy and Spain. T cells, B-cell-depleted T cells, or PBMCs supplied cDNA or gDNA.

Germline loops: CDR1 MDHEN, CDR2 SYDVKM. The V gene end was trimmed by 1 base and the J gene end by 0 bases; junction bases not matched to a gene: 8. The CDR3 loop spans 18 amino acids. Source study methods: It was from reference gene primer amplification that nucleated cell counts were estimated. Assay: immunoSEQ multiplex PCR; the TCRdb copy retains only in-frame clones and omits some. V, J and clone size derive from that table, while D and trimming were established from the DNA sequence. There are 200,000 to 250,000 clones in the sample; roughly 84% occur only once, and around 0.97% lies in the top ten. This clone showed up just a few times.

Sequences were obtained from peripheral blood. This chain connects TRBV28 to TRBJ1-5, with 8 nucleotides matching TRBD1. This receptor was obtained from a man aged 40-55 years with acute or convalescent COVID-19. The CDR3 DNA sequence: TGTGCCAGCAGTTTATCCCTCCGGACAGGGCCTAGCAATCAGCCCCAGCATTTT. Amino acid sequence: CASSLSLRTGPSNQPQHF.